Listed below are T cell receptor beta chains from one sample, sequenced in a study of blood T cell repertoires in COVID-19. Sequenced by immunoSEQ multiplex PCR; TCRdb stores in-frame clones only, minus some. The sample has tens of thousands of clones, around 89% seen once. Sequenced material: peripheral blood. The origin of the receptors is a human donor in a cohort sampled during active COVID-19. CDR3s include the opening cysteine and the closing phenylalanine or tryptophan. The order of the fields is clone size, D gene, V gene, J gene, CDR3 protein, CDR3 DNA. D genes are given only for firm matches. For some rows the clone size is stated as once, few or many, or as a class when expanded; others skip it.

size: .
D: TRBD2
V: TRBV6-6
J: TRBJ2-1
CDR3: CASSSGGAIDEQFF
DNA: TGTGCCAGCAGCAGCGGGGGGGCAATCGATGAGCAGTTCTTC

size: .
D: TRBD1
V: TRBV7-9
J: TRBJ2-7
CDR3: CASSRGQGGEQYF
DNA: TGTGCCAGCAGCCGAGGACAGGGGGGCGAGCAGTACTTC

size: .
D: TRBD2
V: TRBV30
J: TRBJ2-1
CDR3: CAWSFPASGRARVANEQFF
DNA: TGTGCCTGGAGTTTCCCGGCTAGCGGGAGGGCCCGGGTCGCCAATGAGCAGTTCTTC

size: .
D: .
V: TRBV6-4
J: TRBJ2-7
CDR3: CASSAEGGASYEQYF
DNA: TGTGCCAGCAGCGCCGAGGGTGGCGCCTCCTACGAGCAGTACTTC

size: .
D: TRBD2
V: TRBV4-2
J: TRBJ2-1
CDR3: CASSQSSREGTYEQFF
DNA: TGTGCCAGCAGCCAATCTTCTCGGGAGGGAACCTATGAGCAGTTCTTC

size: .
D: .
V: TRBV12-3/TRBV12-4
J: TRBJ1-2
CDR3: CASNEGGHGYTF
DNA: TGTGCCAGCAACGAGGGGGGGCATGGCTACACCTTC

size: .
D: TRBD1
V: TRBV5-1
J: TRBJ1-2
CDR3: CASSEDRVDYGYTF
DNA: TGCGCCAGCAGCGAGGACAGGGTGGACTATGGCTACACCTTC

size: .
D: .
V: TRBV4-1
J: TRBJ1-5
CDR3: CASSQDRGQPQHF
DNA: TGCGCCAGCAGCCAAGATCGGGGACAGCCCCAGCATTTT

size: .
D: .
V: TRBV5-6
J: TRBJ2-7
CDR3: CASSLGTSDEQYF
DNA: TGTGCCAGCAGCTTGGGGACTTCTGACGAGCAGTACTTC

size: .
D: .
V: TRBV2
J: TRBJ1-1
CDR3: CASSDRERYTEAFF
DNA: TGTGCCAGCAGTGACAGGGAAAGATACACTGAAGCTTTCTTT

size: .
D: .
V: TRBV11-2
J: TRBJ2-7
CDR3: CASSLGPLEWQYF
DNA: TGTGCCAGCAGCTTGGGGCCTTTGGAGTGGCAGTACTTC

size: .
D: TRBD1
V: TRBV7-9
J: TRBJ2-1
CDR3: CASSSQGTGEEQFF
DNA: TGTGCCAGCAGCTCCCAGGGGACAGGGGAGGAGCAGTTCTTC

size: few
D: .
V: TRBV6-2/TRBV6-3
J: TRBJ1-1
CDR3: CASSLRFGTEAFF
DNA: TGTGCCAGCAGTCTGCGCTTTGGCACTGAAGCTTTCTTT

size: .
D: .
V: TRBV6-2/TRBV6-3
J: TRBJ2-1
CDR3: CASSYVRNEQFF
DNA: TGTGCCAGCAGTTACGTGAGGAATGAGCAGTTCTTC

size: .
D: .
V: TRBV6-5
J: TRBJ2-1
CDR3: CASTDRDSAYNEQFF
DNA: TGTGCCAGCACCGACCGGGACTCGGCCTACAATGAGCAGTTCTTC

size: .
D: TRBD1
V: TRBV12-5
J: TRBJ1-5
CDR3: CASGLYRRGHQPQHF
DNA: TGTGCTAGTGGTTTGTACCGCAGGGGGCATCAGCCCCAGCATTTT

size: .
D: TRBD1
V: TRBV5-4
J: TRBJ2-3
CDR3: CASSPGQGTDTQYF
DNA: TGTGCCAGCAGCCCCGGACAGGGCACAGATACGCAGTATTTT

size: .
D: .
V: TRBV6-6
J: TRBJ1-1
CDR3: CASTPRGVEGTEAFF
DNA: TGTGCCAGCACTCCCCGCGGGGTTGAGGGGACTGAAGCTTTCTTT

size: .
D: TRBD1
V: TRBV3-1/TRBV3-2
J: TRBJ2-6
CDR3: CASSQDAVILQGINLPGANVLTF
DNA: TGTGCCAGCAGCCAAGATGCTGTTATCTTACAGGGGATAAACCTTCCCGGGGCCAACGTCCTGACTTTC

size: .
D: .
V: TRBV28
J: TRBJ2-7
CDR3: CASSLWKGGYEQYF
DNA: TGTGCCAGCAGTTTATGGAAAGGGGGCTACGAGCAGTACTTC

size: .
D: .
V: TRBV28
J: TRBJ2-6
CDR3: CASSFPTGFSTGANVLTF
DNA: TGTGCCAGCAGTTTCCCTACAGGGTTTTCTACTGGGGCCAACGTCCTGACTTTC

size: .
D: TRBD2
V: TRBV7-2
J: TRBJ2-3
CDR3: CASSPRTSGGADTQYF
DNA: TGTGCCAGCAGCCCCCGGACTAGCGGGGGGGCGGATACGCAGTATTTT

size: .
D: .
V: TRBV12-3/TRBV12-4
J: TRBJ2-7
CDR3: CASSLGGLYEQYF
DNA: TGTGCCAGCAGTTTAGGGGGGCTGTACGAGCAGTACTTC

size: .
D: .
V: TRBV27
J: TRBJ1-5
CDR3: CASSLLPTGPGINQPQHF
DNA: TGTGCCAGCAGTTTACTACCGACAGGTCCCGGAATCAATCAGCCCCAGCATTTT

size: .
D: TRBD2
V: TRBV12-3/TRBV12-4
J: TRBJ2-7
CDR3: CASRGTSGSGQYF
DNA: TGTGCCAGCAGAGGGACTAGCGGGAGTGGGCAGTACTTC

size: .
D: TRBD1
V: TRBV6-8
J: TRBJ2-7
CDR3: CASSCFRRTGQLAQYF
DNA: TGTGCCAGCAGTTGTTTTCGGCGGACAGGTCAACTCGCGCAGTACTTC

size: few
D: TRBD1
V: TRBV11-2
J: TRBJ2-7
CDR3: CASSSWDSTYEQYF
DNA: TGTGCCAGCAGCTCCTGGGACAGCACCTACGAGCAGTACTTC

size: .
D: .
V: TRBV6-5
J: TRBJ2-6
CDR3: CASRRSGANVLTF
DNA: TGTGCCAGCAGGCGCTCTGGGGCCAACGTCCTGACTTTC

size: .
D: TRBD1
V: TRBV6-5
J: TRBJ1-1
CDR3: CATPGQGLVGTEAFF
DNA: TGTGCCACCCCGGGACAGGGATTGGTTGGGACTGAAGCTTTCTTT

size: .
D: TRBD1
V: TRBV30
J: TRBJ1-5
CDR3: CAWSVGQGGQPQHF
DNA: TGTGCCTGGAGTGTAGGACAGGGAGGGCAGCCCCAGCATTTT

size: .
D: TRBD2
V: TRBV7-2
J: TRBJ2-3
CDR3: CASSGLAGGTDTQYF
DNA: TGTGCCAGCAGCGGACTAGCGGGGGGCACAGATACGCAGTATTTT

size: .
D: .
V: TRBV7-9
J: TRBJ1-4
CDR3: CASSLYGGTGEKLFF
DNA: TGTGCCAGCAGCTTATACGGGGGAACGGGTGAAAAACTGTTTTTT

size: .
D: .
V: TRBV9
J: TRBJ1-5
CDR3: CASSVGRGGGNQPQHF
DNA: TGTGCCAGCAGCGTAGGTAGGGGAGGCGGCAATCAGCCCCAGCATTTT

size: once
D: .
V: TRBV6-5
J: TRBJ2-2
CDR3: CASERQRNTGELFF
DNA: TGTGCCAGCGAGAGACAGAGGAACACCGGGGAGCTGTTTTTT

size: .
D: TRBD1
V: TRBV20-1
J: TRBJ2-1
CDR3: CSASRRDRAYNEQFF
DNA: TGCAGTGCTAGTCGTCGGGACAGGGCCTACAATGAGCAGTTCTTC

size: .
D: .
V: TRBV30
J: TRBJ1-2
CDR3: CAWSNIRGGYTF
DNA: TGTGCCTGGAGTAATATCCGAGGGGGCTACACCTTC

size: .
D: .
V: TRBV25-1
J: TRBJ1-1
CDR3: CASSEWEYTEAFF
DNA: TGTGCCAGCAGTGAATGGGAGTACACTGAAGCTTTCTTT

size: .
D: .
V: TRBV7-3
J: TRBJ1-4
CDR3: CASSRATNEKLFF
DNA: TGTGCCAGCTCCCGGGCAACTAATGAAAAACTGTTTTTT

size: .
D: TRBD1
V: TRBV30
J: TRBJ1-6
CDR3: CAWSATRTGNGNSPLHF
DNA: TGTGCCTGGAGTGCTACCCGGACAGGGAACGGAAATTCACCCCTCCACTTT

size: .
D: TRBD1
V: TRBV2
J: TRBJ2-7
CDR3: CASRGDRDYEQYF
DNA: TGTGCCAGCAGGGGAGACAGGGACTACGAGCAGTACTTC

size: few
D: TRBD1
V: TRBV19
J: TRBJ1-1
CDR3: CASSAWTGERKAFF
DNA: TGTGCCAGTAGTGCATGGACAGGGGAACGGAAAGCTTTCTTT

size: .
D: TRBD2
V: TRBV29-1
J: TRBJ2-5
CDR3: CSVLAGGGKETQYF
DNA: TGCAGCGTCTTAGCGGGAGGGGGGAAAGAGACCCAGTACTTC

size: .
D: .
V: TRBV6-2/TRBV6-3
J: TRBJ1-1
CDR3: CASSPLIENTEAFF
DNA: TGTGCCAGCAGCCCTTTGATAGAGAACACTGAAGCTTTCTTT

size: .
D: .
V: TRBV10-3
J: TRBJ2-1
CDR3: CAISESMGAFNEQFF
DNA: TGTGCCATCAGTGAGTCGATGGGAGCGTTCAATGAGCAGTTCTTC

size: .
D: TRBD1
V: TRBV6-5
J: TRBJ1-1
CDR3: CASREAGGTEAFF
DNA: TGTGCCAGCAGGGAGGCAGGGGGCACTGAAGCTTTCTTT